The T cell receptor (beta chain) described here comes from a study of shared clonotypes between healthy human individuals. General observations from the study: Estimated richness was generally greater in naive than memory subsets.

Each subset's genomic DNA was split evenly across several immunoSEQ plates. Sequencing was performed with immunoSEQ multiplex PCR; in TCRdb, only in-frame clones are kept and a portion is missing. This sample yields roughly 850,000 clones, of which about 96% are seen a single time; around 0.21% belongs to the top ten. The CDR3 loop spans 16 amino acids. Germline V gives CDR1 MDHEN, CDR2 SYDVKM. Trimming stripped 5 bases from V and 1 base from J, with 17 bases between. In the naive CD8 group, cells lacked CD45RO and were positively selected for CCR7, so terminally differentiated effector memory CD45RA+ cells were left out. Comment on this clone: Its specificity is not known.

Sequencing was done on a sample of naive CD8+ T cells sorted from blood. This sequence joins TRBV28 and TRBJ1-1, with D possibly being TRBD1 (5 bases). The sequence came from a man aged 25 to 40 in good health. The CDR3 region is CASSPPSRRGNTEAFF. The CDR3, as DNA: TGTGCCAGCAGTCCTCCAAGTAGGAGGGGGAACACTGAAGCTTTCTTT.